This T cell receptor beta chain was found in a study of blood T cell repertoires in COVID-19. Study summary: The United States, Italy and Spain were the sources of the acute and convalescent COVID-19 samples. Sources were T cells, B-cell-depleted T cells, or PBMCs; the material itself was cDNA or gDNA.

Germline V CDR1 and CDR2: GTSNPN, SVGIG (reference sequence). The CDR3 consists of 12 residues. The V end lost 1 base, the J end lost 4 bases, and 8 bases lay between the germline ends. Which cohort a participant joined came from the clinical history participants gave. TCRdb's copy holds only in-frame clones and misses some; the assay was immunoSEQ multiplex PCR. The table has over 350,000 clones, nearly 90% seen once. The receptor was derived from a woman aged 18-29 years with acute COVID-19. Material for sequencing was PBMCs or T cells enriched from blood (not recorded which). The chain uses TRBV30 and TRBJ2-7; possibly TRBD1 for D (6 bases). CDR3 sequence reads: CAWSAQGYEQYF. CDR3 nucleotides: TGTGCCTGGAGTGCGCAGGGGTACGAGCAGTACTTC.